This entry describes one T cell receptor beta chain. The CDR3 sequence is 15 residues long. Germline V lookup: CDR1 SEHNR, CDR2 FQNEAQ (reference sequence). The J segment lost 3 bases and the V segment lost 3 bases, leaving 5 bases of the junction unmatched. The sample originates from a study of blood T cell repertoires in COVID-19. Study overall: From the United States, Italy and Spain came samples of acute and convalescent COVID-19.

Original data processing: Amplification of reference gene primers was used by the study to estimate nucleated cell counts. Only in-frame clones appear in the TCRdb table, and some are missing; sequencing was by immunoSEQ multiplex PCR. Clone size and the V and J calls come from that table; the DNA yielded D and trimming. The sample comprises about 230,000 clones, over 75% of which are singletons, and roughly 12% rests with the top ten. Enrollment of patients from Seattle took place during active infection, with longitudinal follow-up. This chain links TRBV7-9 with TRBJ1-5, with 7 bases matching TRBD1. The clonotype comes from a man aged 45-65 years with COVID-19, enrolled during active disease. The specimen was peripheral blood. This chain's CDR3 is CASSFTGEHNQPQHF. In DNA, the CDR3 is TGTGCCAGCAGCTTTACAGGGGAGCACAATCAGCCCCAGCATTTT. The whole variable domain, filled in from reference TRBV7-9 and TRBJ1-5, reads DTGVSQNPRHKITKRGQNVTFRCDPISEHNRLYWYRQTLGQGPEFLTYFQNEAQLEKSRLLSDRFSAERPKGSFSTLEIQRTEQGDSAMYLCASSFTGEHNQPQHFGDGTRLSIL.